The TCR beta chain under discussion was sequenced for a study of shared clonotypes between healthy human individuals. Across several immunoSEQ plates, the genomic DNA of each subset was split evenly. Only in-frame clones appear in the TCRdb table, and some are missing; sequencing was by immunoSEQ multiplex PCR. The table lists some 1,100,000 clones, 70% to 80% of them singletons, with around 0.47% in the top ten. V lost 1 base to trimming and J lost 7 bases, with 19 bases between them. The V gene's germline CDR1 is SGHTA and CDR2 FQGNSA. The CDR3 totals 16 residues. The J gene is TRBJ1-2, the V gene TRBV7-2; no definite D call. This clonotype was obtained from a man aged 18 to 30 in good health. Some clones in this sample may be carry-over from other donors' samples. The sample was memory CD4+ T cells from PBMCs. Subset described: CD45RA-negative fraction. The DNA for the CDR3 is TGTGCCAGCAGCTTAGTTTGGTCGGAGGAGGAGGGTGGCTACACCTTC. This codes for CASSLVWSEEEGGYTF.